This T cell receptor (beta chain) derives from a study of HIV-infected patients and healthy controls. No cell fractionation was done, so the repertoire covers all unsorted peripheral blood T cells. Donors were HIV-infected adults who had not yet started antiretroviral therapy but were about to begin. Alpha and beta constant-region primers primed reverse transcription of around 0.5 ug RNA. Separate chain-specific third strand synthesis with multiplexing indices produced the alpha and beta libraries. The SP2 site served as the priming point for second strand synthesis. Using its own MiXCR run on the 5' RACE reads, TCRdb lists one record per CDR3 protein. This repertoire shows some 9,900 distinct CDR3 sequences, around 5.3% found once; its top ten account for about 15%. This clonotype showed up many times. The antigen is undetermined. Study results and caveats: Compared with untreated HIV+ repertoires, healthy controls showed roughly threefold more distinct CDR3s and higher Shannon diversity.

The CDR3 loop spans 13 amino acids. CDR1 SNHLY and CDR2 FYNNEI come from the germline V gene. V was trimmed by 10 bases and J by 1 base, leaving 13 bases between them. Material: blood, obtained before antiretroviral therapy. This clonotype was obtained from an adult with HIV infection. The V call is TRBV2, the J call TRBJ1-1; D not certain. The CDR3 protein is CATLPNRNTEAFF. The CDR3 coding sequence is TGTGCCACCTTGCCCAACAGGAACACTGAAGCTTTCTTT.